This T cell receptor beta chain is from a study of blood T cells in healthy people across ages. Across the study: Per every two T cells, about one barcoded beta molecule was captured by template switching.

Germline CDR1 is LNHNV and CDR2 is YYDKDF (reference sequence). This CDR3 is built from 12 residues. The use of a sample-barcoded 5' primer and a J-beta primer mix characterized a second PCR of roughly 6 to 11 cycles. TCRdb re-called the 5' RACE reads through MiXCR, storing one row per CDR3 protein. The table has more than 750,000 distinct CDR3 sequences, 25% to 35% seen once. For this clonotype: One end of the junction fails to match germline, which may point to a read error.

The data were also submitted as part of a second study, on T cells of mothers and their children. That publication notes: Slightly higher overlap, not significant, was seen in related mother-child pairs than in unrelated pairs.

This chain uses TRBV15 with TRBJ2-3; D gene uncertain. The sequence was collected from a woman in her thirties or forties in good health. Sequences were obtained from blood. The CDR3 DNA follows: TGTGCCGCCAGCAGAGATTCAAGTACGCAGTATTTT. This gives the protein CAASRDSSTQYF.